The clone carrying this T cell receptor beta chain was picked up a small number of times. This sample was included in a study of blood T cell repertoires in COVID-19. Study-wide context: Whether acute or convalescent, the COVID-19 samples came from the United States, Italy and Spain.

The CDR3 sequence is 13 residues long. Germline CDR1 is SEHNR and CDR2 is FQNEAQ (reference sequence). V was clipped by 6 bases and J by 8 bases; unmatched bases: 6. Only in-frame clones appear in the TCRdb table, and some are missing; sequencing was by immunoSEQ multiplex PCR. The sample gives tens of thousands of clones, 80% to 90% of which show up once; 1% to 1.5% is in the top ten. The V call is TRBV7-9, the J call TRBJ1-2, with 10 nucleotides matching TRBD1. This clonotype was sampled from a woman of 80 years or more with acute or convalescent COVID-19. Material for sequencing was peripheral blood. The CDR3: CASRLTGGEGYTF. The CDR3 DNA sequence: TGTGCCAGCAGGTTGACAGGGGGCGAAGGCTACACCTTC.